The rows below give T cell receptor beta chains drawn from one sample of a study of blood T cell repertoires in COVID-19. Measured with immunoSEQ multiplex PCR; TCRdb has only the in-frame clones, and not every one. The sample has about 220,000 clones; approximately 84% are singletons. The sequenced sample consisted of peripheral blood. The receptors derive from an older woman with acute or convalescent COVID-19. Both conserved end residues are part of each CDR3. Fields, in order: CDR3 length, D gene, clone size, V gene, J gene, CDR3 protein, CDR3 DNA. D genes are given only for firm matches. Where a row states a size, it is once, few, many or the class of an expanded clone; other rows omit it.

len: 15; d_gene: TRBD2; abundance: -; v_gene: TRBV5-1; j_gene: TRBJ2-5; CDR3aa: CASSLAGQGGETQYF; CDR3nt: TGCGCCAGCAGCTTGGCTGGGCAGGGAGGGGAGACCCAGTACTTC
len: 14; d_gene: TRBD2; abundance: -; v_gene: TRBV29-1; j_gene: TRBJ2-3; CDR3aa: CSVDGASGGDTQYF; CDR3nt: TGCAGCGTTGATGGAGCTAGCGGGGGGGATACGCAGTATTTT
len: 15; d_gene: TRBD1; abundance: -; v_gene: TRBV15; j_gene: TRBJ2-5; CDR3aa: CATSRNRDRVETQYF; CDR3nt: TGTGCCACCAGCAGAAACCGGGACAGGGTCGAGACCCAGTACTTC
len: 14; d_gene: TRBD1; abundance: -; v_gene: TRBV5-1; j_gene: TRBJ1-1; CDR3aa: CASSPGQVTGEAFF; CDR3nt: TGCGCCAGCAGCCCGGGACAGGTAACAGGGGAAGCTTTCTTT
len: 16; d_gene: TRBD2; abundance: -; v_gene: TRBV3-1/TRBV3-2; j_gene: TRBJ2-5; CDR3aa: CASSRGRGLAMETQYF; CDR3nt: TGTGCCAGCAGCCGAGGTCGGGGACTAGCAATGGAGACCCAGTACTTC
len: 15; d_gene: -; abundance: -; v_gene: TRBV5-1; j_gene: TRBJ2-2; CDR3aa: CASSLEIGGTGELFF; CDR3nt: TGCGCCAGCAGCTTGGAGATAGGGGGCACCGGGGAGCTGTTTTTT
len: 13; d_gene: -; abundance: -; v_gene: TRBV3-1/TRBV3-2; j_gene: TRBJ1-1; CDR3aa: CASSPTGIAEAFF; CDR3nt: TGTGCCAGCAGCCCCACAGGGATTGCTGAAGCTTTCTTT
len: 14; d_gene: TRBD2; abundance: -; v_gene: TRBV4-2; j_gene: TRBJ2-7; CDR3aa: CASSQGGGSYEQYF; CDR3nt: TGTGCCAGCAGCCAAGGGGGGGGATCCTACGAGCAGTACTTC
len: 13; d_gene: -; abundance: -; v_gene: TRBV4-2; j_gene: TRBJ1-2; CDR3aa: CASTKTGGGGYTF; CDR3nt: TGTGCCAGCACTAAAACCGGAGGCGGCGGCTACACCTTC
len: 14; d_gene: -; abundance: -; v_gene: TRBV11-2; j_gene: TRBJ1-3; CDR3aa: CASTGGGFGNTIYF; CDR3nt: TGTGCCAGCACCGGGGGGGGGTTCGGAAACACCATATATTTT
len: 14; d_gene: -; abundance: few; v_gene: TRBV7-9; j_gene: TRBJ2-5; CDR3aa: CASSFNRPQETQYF; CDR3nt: TGTGCCAGCAGCTTTAACAGGCCCCAAGAGACCCAGTACTTC
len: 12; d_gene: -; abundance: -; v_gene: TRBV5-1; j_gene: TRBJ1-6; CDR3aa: CASSVAGSPLHF; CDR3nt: TGCGCCAGCAGCGTGGCAGGTTCACCCCTCCACTTT
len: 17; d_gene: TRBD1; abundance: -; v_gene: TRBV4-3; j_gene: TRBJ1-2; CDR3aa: CASSHDKDRGAGGGYTF; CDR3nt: TGCGCCAGCAGCCATGATAAAGACAGGGGTGCCGGCGGGGGCTACACCTTC
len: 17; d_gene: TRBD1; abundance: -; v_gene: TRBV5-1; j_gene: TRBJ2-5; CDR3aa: CASSLAGPGGPQETQYF; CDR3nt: TGCGCCAGCAGCTTGGCGGGGCCAGGGGGTCCACAAGAGACCCAGTACTTC
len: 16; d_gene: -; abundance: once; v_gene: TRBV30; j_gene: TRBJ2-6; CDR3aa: CAWGPGSSSGANVLTF; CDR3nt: TGTGCCTGGGGACCAGGTTCGAGCTCTGGGGCCAACGTCCTGACTTTC
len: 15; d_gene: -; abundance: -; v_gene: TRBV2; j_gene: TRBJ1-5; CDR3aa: CASSEGQGIYQPQHF; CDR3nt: TGTGCCAGCAGTGAAGGCCAGGGAATTTATCAGCCCCAGCATTTT
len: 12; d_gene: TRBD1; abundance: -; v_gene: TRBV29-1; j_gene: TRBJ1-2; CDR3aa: CSARTGDYGYTF; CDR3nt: TGCAGCGCGCGGACAGGGGACTATGGCTACACCTTC
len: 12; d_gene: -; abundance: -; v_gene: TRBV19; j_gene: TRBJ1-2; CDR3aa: CASSIRGYGYTF; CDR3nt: TGTGCCAGTAGTATTCGGGGCTATGGCTACACCTTC
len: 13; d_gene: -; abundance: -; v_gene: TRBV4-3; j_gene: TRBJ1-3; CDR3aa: CASSQDWGGTIYF; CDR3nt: TGCGCCAGCAGCCAAGATTGGGGCGGCACCATATATTTT
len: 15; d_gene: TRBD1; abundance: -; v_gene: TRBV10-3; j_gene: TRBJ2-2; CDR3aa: CAISTGGSGTGELFF; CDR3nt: TGTGCCATCAGTACAGGGGGCTCGGGCACCGGGGAGCTGTTTTTT
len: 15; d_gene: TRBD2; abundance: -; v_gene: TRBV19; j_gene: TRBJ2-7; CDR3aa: CATKPGLASPYEQYF; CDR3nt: TGTGCCACTAAACCGGGACTAGCATCCCCCTACGAGCAGTACTTC
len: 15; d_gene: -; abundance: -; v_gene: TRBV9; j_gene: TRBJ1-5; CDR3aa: CASSPNSASNQPQHF; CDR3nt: TGTGCCAGCAGCCCCAACTCAGCGAGCAATCAGCCCCAGCATTTT
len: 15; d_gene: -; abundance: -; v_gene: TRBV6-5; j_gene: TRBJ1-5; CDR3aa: CASRLTRVSNQPQHF; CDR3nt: TGTGCCAGCAGGCTCACGAGGGTAAGCAATCAGCCCCAGCATTTT
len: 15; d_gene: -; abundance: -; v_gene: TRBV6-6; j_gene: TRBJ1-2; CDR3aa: CASSYRLDNNYGYTF; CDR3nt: TGTGCCAGCAGTTACCGACTGGACAACAACTATGGCTACACCTTC
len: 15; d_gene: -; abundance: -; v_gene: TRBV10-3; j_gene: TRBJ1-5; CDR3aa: CAISEFAGANQPQHF; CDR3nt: TGTGCCATCAGTGAGTTCGCGGGGGCGAATCAGCCCCAGCATTTT
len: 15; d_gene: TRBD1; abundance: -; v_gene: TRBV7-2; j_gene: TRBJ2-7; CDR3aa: CASSLEDRGSTEQYF; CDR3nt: TGTGCCAGCAGCTTAGAAGACAGGGGTTCCACCGAGCAGTACTTC
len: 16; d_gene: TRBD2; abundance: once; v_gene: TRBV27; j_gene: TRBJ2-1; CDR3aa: CASKFLRGAAYNEQFF; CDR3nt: TGTGCCAGCAAATTCCTGCGGGGGGCCGCCTACAATGAGCAGTTCTTC
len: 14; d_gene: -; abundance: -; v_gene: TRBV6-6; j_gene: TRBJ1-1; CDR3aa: CASSLGVGNTEAFF; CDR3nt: TGTGCCAGCAGTTTAGGGGTCGGGAACACTGAAGCTTTCTTT
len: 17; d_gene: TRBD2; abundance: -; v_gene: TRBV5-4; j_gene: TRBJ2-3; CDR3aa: CASGRGGNPTSTDTQYF; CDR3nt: TGTGCCAGCGGGCGGGGGGGAAATCCTACTAGCACAGATACGCAGTATTTT
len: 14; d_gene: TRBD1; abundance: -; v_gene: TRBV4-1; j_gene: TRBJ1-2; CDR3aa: CASSLPDRVYGYTF; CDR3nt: TGCGCCAGCAGCCTCCCCGACAGGGTCTATGGCTACACCTTC
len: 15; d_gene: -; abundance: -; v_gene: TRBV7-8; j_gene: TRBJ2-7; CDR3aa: CASSSRTNPPYEQYF; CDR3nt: TGTGCCAGCAGCTCCCGGACTAATCCTCCCTACGAGCAGTACTTC
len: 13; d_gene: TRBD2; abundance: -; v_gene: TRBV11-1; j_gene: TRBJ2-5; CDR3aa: CASSLGWEGDQYF; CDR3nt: TGTGCCAGCAGCTTAGGTTGGGAGGGTGACCAGTACTTC
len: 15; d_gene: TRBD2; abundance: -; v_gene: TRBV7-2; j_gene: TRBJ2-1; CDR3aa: CASSFTSGAYNEQFF; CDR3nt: TGTGCCAGCAGCTTTACTAGCGGAGCTTACAATGAGCAGTTCTTC
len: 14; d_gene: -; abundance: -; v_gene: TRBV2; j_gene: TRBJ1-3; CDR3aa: CARSEGHSGNTIYF; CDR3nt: TGTGCCAGGTCGGAGGGGCACTCTGGAAACACCATATATTTT
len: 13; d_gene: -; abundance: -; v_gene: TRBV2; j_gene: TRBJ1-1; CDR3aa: CASSEGPNTEAFF; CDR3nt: TGTGCCAGCAGTGAGGGGCCGAACACTGAAGCTTTCTTT
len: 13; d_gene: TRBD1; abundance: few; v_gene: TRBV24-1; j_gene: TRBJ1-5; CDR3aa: CATITGDHQPQHF; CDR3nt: TGTGCCACGATTACAGGGGATCACCAGCCCCAGCATTTT
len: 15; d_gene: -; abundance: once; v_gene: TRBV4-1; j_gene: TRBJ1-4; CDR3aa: CASSQEDRHNEKLFF; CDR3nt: TGCGCCAGCAGCCAAGAGGACAGACATAATGAAAAACTGTTTTTT
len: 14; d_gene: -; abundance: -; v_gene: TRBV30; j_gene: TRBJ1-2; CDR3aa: CAWTRGAFNYGYTF; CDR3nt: TGTGCCTGGACCAGGGGTGCCTTTAACTATGGCTACACCTTC
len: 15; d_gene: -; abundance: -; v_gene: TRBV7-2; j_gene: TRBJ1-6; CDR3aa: CASSLLNSNNSPLHF; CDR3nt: TGTGCCAGCAGCTTATTGAACAGCAATAATTCACCCCTCCACTTT
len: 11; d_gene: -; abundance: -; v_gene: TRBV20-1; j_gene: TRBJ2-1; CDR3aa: CSAKPGNEQFF; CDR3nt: TGCAGTGCGAAGCCGGGCAATGAGCAGTTCTTC
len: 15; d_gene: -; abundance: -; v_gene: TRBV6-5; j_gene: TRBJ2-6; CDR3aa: CASSIRGAGANVLTF; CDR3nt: TGTGCCAGCAGTATCCGGGGGGCCGGGGCCAACGTCCTGACTTTC
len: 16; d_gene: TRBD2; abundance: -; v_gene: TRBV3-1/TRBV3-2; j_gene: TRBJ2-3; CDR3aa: CASSLSSGGLADTQYF; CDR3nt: TGTGCCAGCAGCCTCTCTAGCGGGGGTTTGGCAGATACGCAGTATTTT
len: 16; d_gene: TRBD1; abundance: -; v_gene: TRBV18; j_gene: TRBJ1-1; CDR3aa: CASSPSLGQGNTEAFF; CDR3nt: TGTGCCAGCTCACCCTCGCTGGGACAGGGGAACACTGAAGCTTTCTTT
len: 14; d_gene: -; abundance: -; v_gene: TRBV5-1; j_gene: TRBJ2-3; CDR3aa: CASKRQKTTDTQYF; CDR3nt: TGCGCCAGCAAGCGACAGAAAACCACAGATACGCAGTATTTT
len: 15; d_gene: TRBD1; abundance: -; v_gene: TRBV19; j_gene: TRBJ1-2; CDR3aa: CASRLRTGADYGYTF; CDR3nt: TGTGCCAGTAGACTTAGGACAGGGGCGGACTATGGCTACACCTTC
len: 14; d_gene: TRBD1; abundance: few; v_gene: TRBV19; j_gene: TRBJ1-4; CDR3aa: CATKTGGGNEKLFF; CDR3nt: TGTGCCACAAAGACAGGGGGGGGGAATGAAAAACTGTTTTTT
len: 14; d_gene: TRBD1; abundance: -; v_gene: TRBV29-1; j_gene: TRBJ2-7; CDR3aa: CSVLTRDRGYEQYF; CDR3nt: TGCAGCGTCCTTACCCGGGACAGGGGTTACGAGCAGTACTTC
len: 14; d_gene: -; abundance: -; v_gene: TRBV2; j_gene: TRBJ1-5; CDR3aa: CASSEYRAGQPQHF; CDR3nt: TGTGCCAGCAGTGAATATAGGGCGGGGCAGCCCCAGCATTTT
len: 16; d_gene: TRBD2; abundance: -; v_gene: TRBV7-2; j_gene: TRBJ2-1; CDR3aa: CASSSSGGPIGNEQFF; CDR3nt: TGTGCCAGCAGCTCTAGCGGGGGGCCCATTGGGAATGAGCAGTTCTTC
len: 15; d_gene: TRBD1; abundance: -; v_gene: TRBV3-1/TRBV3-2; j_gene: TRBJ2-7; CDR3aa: CASSQGQGSGNEQYF; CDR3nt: TGTGCCAGCAGCCAAGGACAGGGTTCCGGCAACGAGCAGTACTTC